Shown below are 14 T cell receptor beta chains from a single sample sequenced in a study of metastatic and nonmetastatic thyroid tumors. TCRdb reprocessed the PCR reads via MiXCR. Of about 92,000 clones in the sample, approximately 15% were seen once. Thyroid surgery was performed in patients who had received no treatment beforehand. Sequencing input: blood. The source is a female donor with papillary thyroid cancer or a benign thyroid nodule (not recorded which). Some clones in this sample may be carry-over from other donors' samples.

This clone appeared many times. CDR3 nucleotides: TGTGCCAGCAGTTTTGGGGGGCCAAGAGAAAAACTGTTTTTT. This translates into CASSFGGPREKLFF. The chain couples TRBV28 to TRBJ1-4; D may be TRBD1 (6 bases). Germline V gene lookup returns CDR1 MDHEN and CDR2 SYDVKM. Trimming shortened V by 3 bases and J by 8 bases, and 13 bases separated the two germline ends. The CDR3 has 14 residues.

This clone was picked up a small number of times. CDR3 amino acids: CASSLKGGVLETQYF. The CDR3 coding sequence is TGTGCCAGCAGCCTCAAGGGGGGGGTCCTGGAGACCCAGTACTTC. This chain joins TRBV5-6 and TRBJ2-5; possible D gene TRBD2, 7 bases. The germline CDR1 and CDR2 sequences are SGHDT and YYEEEE. This CDR3 contains 15 residues. The V gene lost 4 bases and the J gene lost 5 bases, with 18 bases spanning the gap.

This clone was recorded many times. The genes are TRBV3-1 and TRBJ1-4; no clear D. CDR3 length equals 13 residues. Trimming pared 5 bases from V and 7 bases from J, leaving 11 bases between. The V gene's germline CDR1 is LGHDT and CDR2 YNNKEL (reference sequence). DNA of the CDR3: TGTGCCAGCAGCGCCACAGTTAGTGAAAAACTGTTTTTT. Translation: CASSATVSEKLFF.

This clone was picked up many times. The chain links TRBV3-1 to TRBJ1-1; 10 bases line up with TRBD1. The CDR3 is 15 residues long. With V trimmed by 5 bases and J by 4 bases, 7 bases remained unmatched. Germline CDR1 is LGHDT and CDR2 is YNNKEL (reference sequence). CDR3: CASSFVGTGATEAFF. For the CDR3, the DNA is TGTGCCAGCAGCTTCGTCGGGACAGGGGCCACTGAAGCTTTCTTT.

This rearrangement joins TRBV7-2 to TRBJ2-3; 8 positions agree with TRBD1. The CDR3 loop spans 14 amino acids. Trimming cost V 3 bases and J 6 bases; bases outside gene matches: 5. CDR1 is SGHTA, CDR2 FQGNSA, per germline. The chain's CDR3 is CASSFRTGWDTQYF. The CDR3 nucleotides are TGTGCCAGCAGCTTTAGGACAGGGTGGGATACGCAGTATTTT.

In its sample, this clone was seen many times. V usage is TRBV7-8 and J usage is TRBJ1-3; possible D gene TRBD1, 6 bases. V dropped 7 bases and J dropped 5 bases, with 18 bases sitting between them. Per the germline V gene, CDR1 is SGHVS and CDR2 is FQNEAQ. The CDR3 sequence is 15 residues long. The CDR3 reads CASTQGGNGRNTIYF. As DNA, the CDR3 is TGTGCCAGCACCCAAGGGGGGAACGGAAGAAACACCATATATTTT.

At least ten counts were recorded for this clone. The rearrangement uses TRBV12-3 or TRBV12-4 and TRBJ1-6; the D is unclear. Trimming stripped 5 bases from V and 7 bases from J, with 12 bases between. This CDR3 is 14 amino acids long. This chain's CDR3 is CASSLSGGNSPLHF. The CDR3 coding sequence is TGTGCCAGCAGTCTCTCCGGCGGGAATTCACCCCTCCACTTT.

Many counts were recorded for this clone. Distinct nucleotide sequences in the sample also encode this CDR3. The CDR3 loop is CASSRDFNNSPLHF. CDR3 DNA: TGTGCCAGCAGTAGGGACTTTAATAATTCACCCCTCCACTTT. This rearrangement joins TRBV7-2 to TRBJ1-6; tentatively, D is TRBD1 (5 bases). Germline lookup yields CDR1 SGHTA and CDR2 FQGNSA. CDR3 length: 14 amino acids. V shed 6 bases and J shed 5 bases, with 11 bases lying between them. Full variable domain (outside the CDR3, taken from reference TRBV7-2 and TRBJ1-6): GAGVSQSPSNKVTEKGKDVELRCDPISGHTALYWYRQSLGQGLEFLIYFQGNSAPDKSGLPSDRFSAERTGGSVSTLTIQRTQQEDSAVYLCASSRDFNNSPLHFGNGTRLTVT.

This clone was observed many times. This chain connects TRBV3-1 to TRBJ2-5, with 9 bases that match TRBD1. Germline CDR1 is LGHDT and CDR2 is YNNKEL (reference sequence). The CDR3 has 15 residues. The V gene end was trimmed by 0 bases and the J gene end by 5 bases; junction bases not matched to a gene: 4. This chain's CDR3 is CASSQEGQGWETQYF. CDR3 DNA sequence: TGTGCCAGCAGCCAAGAGGGACAGGGATGGGAGACCCAGTACTTC.

The genes are TRBV5-4 and TRBJ2-3; 7 bases are shared with TRBD2. This CDR3 region has 16 residues. With 0 bases clipped from V and 6 bases from J, the junction kept 10 bases outside the gene matches. From germline, CDR1 is SGHNT and CDR2 YYREEE (reference sequence). The CDR3 reads CASSLVGGSGSDTQYF. The CDR3 DNA reads as TGTGCCAGCAGCTTGGTGGGGGGGAGTGGCAGCGATACGCAGTATTTT.

With respect to this clone: One base away lies a much larger clone, so this may be a sequencing read error. At the DNA level, this CDR3 is encoded by other sequences in the same sample as well. The V gene is TRBV6-1, the J gene TRBJ1-1, with D maybe TRBD1 (6 bases). The V gene's germline CDR1 is MNHNS and CDR2 SASEGT. The CDR3 covers 15 residues. CDR3 in DNA: TGCGCCAGCAGCCCCCGGGACACCTCGAACACTGAAGCTTTCTTT. Translating it yields CASSPRDTSNTEAFF.

This clone appeared a few times. This chain joins TRBV18 and TRBJ1-2; 7 bases line up with TRBD1. The CDR3 runs to 16 residues. The J segment lost 8 bases and the V segment lost 3 bases, leaving 15 bases of the junction unmatched. CDR1 KGHSH and CDR2 LQKENI come from the germline V gene. CDR3 coding DNA: TGTGCCAGCTCACCGTACCGGGACAGAGGAGCGCAGGGCTACACCTTC. It translates to CASSPYRDRGAQGYTF.

This clone was recorded at least ten times. The rearrangement uses TRBV20-1 and TRBJ1-1, with no clear D. The CDR3 has 13 amino acids. CDR1 is DFQATT, CDR2 SNEGSKA, per germline (reference sequence). Trimming removed 6 bases from V and 1 base from J, with 12 bases in between. This CDR3 reads CSAEEGQNTEAFF. In DNA form, the CDR3 reads TGCAGTGCGGAAGAGGGCCAGAACACTGAAGCTTTCTTT.

This clone was observed at least ten times. The chain joins TRBV25-1 to TRBJ2-6, with D maybe TRBD1 (5 bases). The CDR3 covers 17 residues. V was trimmed by 4 bases and J by 0 bases, leaving 13 bases between them. Germline assignment: CDR1 MGHDK and CDR2 SYGVNS. The CDR3 reads CASSGGRARSGANVLTF. In DNA form, the CDR3 reads TGTGCCAGCAGTGGCGGCAGGGCCCGCTCTGGGGCCAACGTCCTGACTTTC.